Only a few counts were recorded for the clone carrying this T cell receptor beta chain. Its matching antigen is unknown. The study ran its PCR with 60 Vbeta and 13 Jbeta primers. TCRdb's copy holds only in-frame clones and misses some; the assay was immunoSEQ multiplex PCR. The sample yields 87,000 or so clones, around 8% seen once. These data belong to a study of cytomegalovirus exposure and HLA in healthy donors. Study results and limitations: Differences between HLA loci emerged in a later analysis of TCR association rates, with DRB1 most and HLA-C fewest.

This receptor was obtained from a man aged 50-60 years in good health and CMV-seronegative. The sample comprised PBMCs.

The CDR3 reads CASSQDKAGARYGYTF. CDR3 nucleotide sequence: TGTGCCAGCAGCCAAGATAAGGCGGGGGCCAGGTATGGCTACACCTTC. This rearrangement joins TRBV4-2 to TRBJ1-2; D is possibly TRBD1 (6 bases). Trimming removed 0 bases at V and 5 bases at J, with 16 bases between. The CDR3 runs 16 residues. Germline CDR1 LGHNA, CDR2 YNFKEQ.